Following are 12 T cell receptor beta chains from one sample sequenced in a study of T-cell reconstitution after alpha-beta-depleted transplantation in children. Unique molecular identifiers were used to barcode this TCRbeta library. TCRdb reanalysed the PCR reads using MiXCR and keeps one entry per CDR3 protein. The sample lists about 580,000 distinct CDR3 sequences, approximately 30% occurring once. The source material was PBMCs, sampled before TCRalphabeta/CD19-depleted stem cell transplant. The receptors here all came from a boy in the first two years of life with Wiskott-Aldrich syndrome, due to receive a stem cell transplant.

This rearrangement joins TRBV4-1 to TRBJ1-5; weak D call: TRBD1 (6 bases). Germline V gives CDR1 MGHRA, CDR2 YSYEKL. The CDR3 contains 17 residues. The V gene lost 4 bases and the J gene lost 1 base, with 17 bases spanning the gap. CDR3 bases: TGCGCCAGCAGCCCCCAGGCGGGAGGGGGGAGCAATCAGCCCCAGCATTTT. This codes for CASSPQAGGGSNQPQHF.

This clonotype was found a few times. The chain couples TRBV5-1 to TRBJ2-6; D might be TRBD1 (6 bases). The CDR3 totals 15 residues. Per the germline V gene, CDR1 is SGHRS and CDR2 is YFSETQ. Between the trimmed V and J ends, which lost 5 bases and 4 bases, there was a span of 13 bases. The CDR3 coding sequence is TGCGCCAGCAGACAACAGGGTTCCGGGGCCAACGTCCTGACTTTC. Protein product: CASRQQGSGANVLTF.

The rearrangement links TRBV4-1 to TRBJ2-5; TRBD2 agrees at 9 bases. The CDR3 spans 17 residues. V lost 1 base to trimming and J lost 4 bases; unmatched junction nucleotides: 10. Germline V CDR1 and CDR2: MGHRA, YSYEKL. The CDR3 reads CASSQGFISGRSETQYF. For the CDR3, the DNA is TGCGCCAGCAGCCAAGGATTTATTAGCGGGAGATCAGAGACCCAGTACTTC.

This chain connects TRBV20-1 to TRBJ1-1; 8 nucleotides align to TRBD1. The CDR3 consists of 13 residues. V trimming: 4 bases; J trimming: 10 bases; junction bases outside the gene matches: 11. Per germline, CDR1 DFQATT and CDR2 SNEGSKA (reference sequence). This CDR3 is CSATFPGTGLAFF. The CDR3 coding sequence is TGCAGTGCTACATTCCCTGGGACAGGCCTAGCTTTCTTT.

This clonotype was counted only a few times. This sequence joins TRBV27 and TRBJ2-5, with TRBD2 matching over 7 bases. V trimming: 9 bases; J trimming: 5 bases; junction bases outside the gene matches: 12. Germline V gene lookup returns CDR1 MNHEY and CDR2 SMNVEV (reference sequence). The CDR3 is 14 residues long. CDR3 in DNA: TGTGCCAGTGCGGTTGCGGGAGCTTCTGAGACCCAGTACTTC. It is translated as CASAVAGASETQYF.

The chain combines TRBV6-1 with TRBJ2-1, with 9 nucleotides matching TRBD2. The trim removed 6 bases at V and 3 bases at J, leaving 15 bases unmatched. Germline values: CDR1 MNHNS, CDR2 SASEGT. The CDR3 loop spans 18 amino acids. The CDR3 loop is CASRLSGGLAGSYNEQFF. The CDR3 coding sequence is TGTGCCAGCAGGCTCTCCGGGGGTCTAGCGGGAAGCTACAATGAGCAGTTCTTC.

This sequence joins TRBV20-1 and TRBJ2-7; TRBD2 agrees at 12 bases. Per the germline V gene, CDR1 is DFQATT and CDR2 is SNEGSKA (reference sequence). Trimming cost V 1 base and J 4 bases; bases outside gene matches: 14. CDR3 length: 18 amino acids. The CDR3 here is CSARVWLAGGVDPYEQYF. The CDR3 DNA follows: TGCAGTGCTAGAGTTTGGCTAGCGGGAGGGGTAGATCCATACGAGCAGTACTTC.

CDR3 coding DNA: TGTGCCATCAGTGGCGGAGGGGGCCGCGTAGATACGCAGTATTTT. Translating it yields CAISGGGGRVDTQYF. This sequence joins TRBV10-3 and TRBJ2-3; D may be TRBD1 (7 bases). Per the germline V gene, CDR1 is ENHRY and CDR2 is SYGVKD. The CDR3 runs to 15 residues. The ends were cut back, 4 bases at V and 5 bases at J, with 16 bases in the middle.

This clonotype was seen a handful of times. V gene TRBV12-3 or TRBV12-4 combines with J gene TRBJ2-7; D gene ambiguous. The CDR3 extends over 14 amino acids. V lost 2 bases and J lost 6, with 14 bases in between. The CDR3: CASSLFPQVGEQYF. DNA of the CDR3: TGTGCCAGCAGTTTATTTCCCCAGGTTGGCGAGCAGTACTTC.

V and J are TRBV29-1 and TRBJ2-5; D remains unclear. The V end was cut by 2 bases, the J end by 4 bases, with 14 bases between. This CDR3 is built from 14 residues. CDR1 SQVTM and CDR2 ANQGSEA come from the germline V gene. This chain's CDR3 is CSVERGSWGETQYF. The CDR3 region has the DNA TGCAGCGTTGAACGCGGCAGCTGGGGAGAGACCCAGTACTTC.

V usage is TRBV6-1 and J usage is TRBJ1-4, with 7 bases fitting TRBD1. In germline, CDR1 is MNHNS, CDR2 SASEGT. V trimming: 8 bases; J trimming: 6 bases; junction bases outside the gene matches: 9. This CDR3 is 14 amino acids long. In DNA form, the CDR3 reads TGTGCCAGCTGGGTGGGCAGGGGGGATGAAAAACTGTTTTTT. This encodes CASWVGRGDEKLFF.

This clonotype turned up a few times. The chain uses TRBV20-1 and TRBJ2-5; 8 bases fit TRBD1. The V and J ends lost 0 bases and 6 bases, in that order; junction bases with no gene match: 6. Germline values: CDR1 DFQATT, CDR2 SNEGSKA (reference sequence). CDR3 length: 14 residues. The CDR3 nucleotides are TGCAGTGCTAGAGAGGGACAGGAGTGGAAGACCCAGTACTTC. Amino acid sequence: CSAREGQEWKTQYF.